This T cell receptor beta chain is drawn from a study of T-cell reconstitution after alpha-beta-depleted transplantation in children. This clonotype was picked up a small number of times. Its target is not known. V lost 4 bases, J lost 13 bases, and 7 bases stayed unmatched. The germline V gene encodes CDR1 MNHEY and CDR2 SMNVEV (reference sequence). CDR3 length: 12 amino acids. General study points: Newly made T cells mostly supplied T-cell counts and diversity one year after transplant.

Unique molecular identifiers were incorporated during preparation of the TCRbeta library. One entry per CDR3 protein results from TCRdb running MiXCR on the PCR reads. Among about 870,000 distinct CDR3 sequences listed, 15% to 20% were seen once. The specimen comprised PBMCs, mostly from graft donor cells, sampled 360 days after TCRalphabeta/CD19-depleted stem cell transplant. The V and J genes are TRBV27 and TRBJ2-3, with TRBD1 identical over 8 bases. This sequence was found in a male patient aged 5 to 17 who had a stem cell transplant for acute lymphoblastic leukemia, so the T cells may come from the graft donor. CDR3 region: CASSWGTGLEYF. The DNA of the CDR3 is TGTGCCAGCAGTTGGGGGACAGGTCTGGAGTATTTT.